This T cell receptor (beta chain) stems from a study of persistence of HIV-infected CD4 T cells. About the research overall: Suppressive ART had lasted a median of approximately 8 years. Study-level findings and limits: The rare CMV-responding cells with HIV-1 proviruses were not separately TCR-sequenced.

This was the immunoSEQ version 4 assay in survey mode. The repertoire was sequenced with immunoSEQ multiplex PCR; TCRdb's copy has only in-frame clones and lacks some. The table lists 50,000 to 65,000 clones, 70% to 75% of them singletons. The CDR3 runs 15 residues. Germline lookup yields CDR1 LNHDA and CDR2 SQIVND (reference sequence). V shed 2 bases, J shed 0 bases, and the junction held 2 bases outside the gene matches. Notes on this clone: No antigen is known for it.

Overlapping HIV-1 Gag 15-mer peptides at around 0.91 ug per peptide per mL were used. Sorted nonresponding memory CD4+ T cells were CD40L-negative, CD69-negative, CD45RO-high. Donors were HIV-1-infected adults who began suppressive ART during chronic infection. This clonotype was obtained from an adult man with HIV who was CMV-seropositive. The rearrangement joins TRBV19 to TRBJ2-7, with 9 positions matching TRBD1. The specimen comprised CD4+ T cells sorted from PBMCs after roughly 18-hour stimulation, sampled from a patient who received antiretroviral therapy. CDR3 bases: TGTGCCAGTAGTATACAACAGGGGGCCTCCTACGAGCAGTACTTC. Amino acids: CASSIQQGASYEQYF.